These 31 T cell receptor beta chains were all obtained from the same sample, sequenced in a study of T cells in Graves' hyperthyroidism and ophthalmopathy. Researchers took RNA transcripts and amplified the TCR beta CDR3 regions from them. In the first-round RT-PCR of the TCR CDR3, the HTBI primer set was used. One entry per CDR3 protein, called by TCRdb with MiXCR from the multiplex PCR reads. The data hold some 550,000 distinct CDR3 sequences, with around 21% observed a single time. The sequenced sample was blood. Receptors were obtained from a man aged 18 to 29 with Graves' hyperthyroidism.

The sample holds many counts of this clonotype. The V gene is TRBV7-8, the J gene TRBJ1-2; D is uncertain. The CDR3 has 17 amino acids. The V end lost 5 bases, the J end lost 7 bases, and 26 bases lay between the germline ends. Germline values: CDR1 SGHVS, CDR2 FQNEAQ. CDR3 region: CASSPWRAGGGRRGYTF. CDR3 bases: TGTGCCAGCAGCCCATGGCGAGCGGGTGGAGGGAGGCGTGGCTACACCTTC.

This clonotype was seen just once. This chain uses TRBV4-2 with TRBJ1-6, with unresolved D. The CDR3 has 14 residues. Germline V gene data show CDR1 as LGHNA and CDR2 as YNFKEQ. V was pared by 1 base and J by 7 bases, with 8 bases between. The CDR3 nucleotides read TGTGCCAGCAGCCAAGCCAAAGAGAATTCACCCCTCCACTTT. Its protein is CASSQAKENSPLHF.

This clonotype appeared many times. V is TRBV2 and J is TRBJ2-2; maybe TRBD2 (5 bases). Germline V lookup: CDR1 SNHLY, CDR2 FYNNEI. The CDR3 spans 14 residues. With 6 bases removed from V and 1 base from J, the gap between germline ends came to 9 bases. The chain's CDR3 is CASRVEGNTGELFF. CDR3 nucleotide sequence: TGTGCCAGCAGAGTAGAGGGGAACACCGGGGAGCTGTTTTTT.

The chain has TRBV6-5 and TRBJ2-7; 13 bases align to TRBD2. J lost 6 bases, V lost 2 bases, and 7 bases had no gene match. Germline CDR1 reads MNHEY; CDR2 reads SVGAGI. CDR3 length: 16 amino acids. CDR3 region: CASSYGRLAGGSEQYF. The CDR3 coding sequence is TGTGCCAGCAGTTACGGCCGACTAGCGGGAGGCTCCGAGCAGTACTTC.

This clonotype was seen at least ten times. DNA for the CDR3: TGCGCCAGCAGCTTGGAGCCCGAGGGGCGAGGCTACACCTTC. Residues: CASSLEPEGRGYTF. The chain carries TRBV5-1 and TRBJ1-2; D perhaps matches TRBD1 (5 bases). The CDR3 runs 14 residues. Germline V gene data show CDR1 as SGHRS and CDR2 as YFSETQ. V dropped 0 bases and J dropped 8 bases, with 14 bases sitting between them. The full variable domain, completed using reference TRBV5-1 and TRBJ1-2, is KAGVTQTPRYLIKTRGQQVTLSCSPISGHRSVSWYQQTPGQGLQFLFEYFSETQRNKGNFPGRFSGRQFSNSRSEMNVSTLELGDSALYLCASSLEPEGRGYTFGSGTRLTVV.

V and J are TRBV24-1 and TRBJ1-1; D is undetermined. This CDR3 is 13 amino acids long. Germline loops: CDR1 KGHDR, CDR2 SFDVKD. Trimming took 3 bases from V and 8 from J, leaving 12 bases between them. CDR3 DNA: TGTGCCACCAGTGATCCCAATGGGCTGGAAGCTTTCTTT. Protein product: CATSDPNGLEAFF.

This sequence joins TRBV2 and TRBJ2-3, with D possibly matching TRBD2 (7 bases). The CDR3 loop spans 16 amino acids. Germline CDR1 reads SNHLY; CDR2 reads FYNNEI. V shed 6 bases and J shed 0 bases, with 16 bases lying between them. The CDR3 nucleotides read TGTGCCAGCAGCAGAATGGCGGGGGCTAGCACAGATACGCAGTATTTT. This codes for CASSRMAGASTDTQYF.

V and J are TRBV30 and TRBJ1-1; a possible D gene is TRBD1 (6 bases). The ends were cut back, 1 base at V and 3 bases at J, with 9 bases in the middle. CDR1 is GTSNPN and CDR2 is SVGIG in the germline V gene (reference sequence). The CDR3 totals 13 residues. The DNA for the CDR3 is TGTGCCTGGAGTGGACAGGAGGACACTGAAGCTTTCTTT. Residues: CAWSGQEDTEAFF.

There are many counts of this clonotype. V gene TRBV5-4 combines with J gene TRBJ1-5; D call uncertain. The V end was cut by 2 bases, the J end by 2 bases, with 20 bases between. The CDR3 is 18 residues long. The germline CDR1 and CDR2 sequences are SGHNT and YYREEE (reference sequence). DNA of the CDR3: TGTGCCAGCAGCTTAGTAGGAGGTGAAATGTGGGGCAATCAGCCCCAGCATTTT. Its protein product is CASSLVGGEMWGNQPQHF.

This clonotype was observed at least ten times. The gene calls are TRBV2 and TRBJ2-2, with no clear D. The CDR3 runs to 12 residues. From germline, CDR1 is SNHLY and CDR2 FYNNEI. V was clipped by 7 bases and J by 6 bases, with 9 bases between them. CDR3 amino acids: CASNPSPGELFF. CDR3 bases: TGTGCCAGCAATCCCTCACCCGGGGAGCTGTTTTTT.

Ten or more counts support this clonotype. The J gene is TRBJ2-5, the V gene TRBV9; D might be TRBD1 (5 bases). The CDR3 runs to 15 residues. The V end was cut by 0 bases, the J end by 3 bases, with 12 bases between. The V gene's germline CDR1 is SGDLS and CDR2 YYNGEE. The CDR3 DNA follows: TGTGCCAGCAGCGTAGCTGGGGCAGGGAAAGAGACCCAGTACTTC. Translation: CASSVAGAGKETQYF.

This clonotype has just a few counts. The chain has TRBV12-3 or TRBV12-4 and TRBJ1-2, with 7 bases identical to TRBD1. After removal of 7 bases from V and 4 bases from J, the junction contained 6 bases not matched to a gene. This CDR3 is built from 13 residues. CDR3 region: CASIRQGPYGYTF. The CDR3 DNA is TGTGCCAGCATCAGACAGGGCCCCTATGGCTACACCTTC.

This clonotype has only one observation. This CDR3 is missing its conserved last phenylalanine or tryptophan, likely due to a read error. The gene calls are TRBV20-1 and TRBJ1-2; 7 bases fit TRBD1. V shed 2 bases and J 8 bases; nucleotides not matched to a gene: 5. The germline V gene encodes CDR1 DFQATT and CDR2 SNEGSKA (reference sequence). The CDR3 is made up of 12 amino acids. DNA for the CDR3: TGCAGTGCTAGACAGGGGGTGGGCGGCTACACCCTC. Translation gives CSARQGVGGYTL.

This clonotype was detected only a few times. The chain uses TRBV6-1 and TRBJ1-2, with D perhaps matching TRBD1 (6 bases). This CDR3 region has 15 residues. The germline gives CDR1 MNHNS, CDR2 SASEGT. Trimming left V 7 bases short and J 4 bases short, with 19 bases between. The CDR3 nucleotides are TGTGCCAGCACCGACGGGGGGGCTGATTTCTATGGCTACACCTTC. Its translation: CASTDGGADFYGYTF.

This clonotype was detected ten times or more. The V call is TRBV20-1, the J call TRBJ2-5; weak D call: TRBD2 (5 bases). Germline-derived CDR1 and CDR2 are DFQATT and SNEGSKA (reference sequence). CDR3 length: 12 amino acids. The ends were cut back, 1 base at V and 4 bases at J, with 7 bases in the middle. The CDR3 is CSARASTETQYF. The CDR3 DNA reads as TGCAGTGCTAGAGCTAGCACAGAGACCCAGTACTTC.

This clonotype was picked up many times. The chain has TRBV29-1 and TRBJ2-3, with D possibly matching TRBD1 (6 bases). Germline-derived CDR1 and CDR2 are SQVTM and ANQGSEA. Trimming took off 6 bases at V and 1 base at J, with 11 bases between the two ends. This CDR3 comprises 13 residues. In DNA form, the CDR3 reads TGCAGCGTCGACGCAGGGGGCACAGATACGCAGTATTTT. Translating gives CSVDAGGTDTQYF.

The table lists this clonotype with many counts. The chain carries TRBV28 and TRBJ1-2, with TRBD1 as a possible D gene (6 bases). CDR1 MDHEN and CDR2 SYDVKM come from the germline V gene. This CDR3 is 13 amino acids long. Trimming took 6 bases from V and 7 from J, leaving 15 bases between them. The CDR3 DNA sequence: TGTGCCAGCAGACGTCTGGGGGCTGGTGGCTACACCTTC. It is translated as CASRRLGAGGYTF.

This clonotype has a handful of counts. This chain links TRBV4-1 with TRBJ2-2; 8 bases map to TRBD2. In germline, CDR1 is MGHRA, CDR2 YSYEKL. With 4 bases clipped from V and 6 bases from J, the junction kept 13 bases outside the gene matches. This CDR3 has 17 amino acids. Here the CDR3 reads CASSLREGRVSSGELFF. In DNA form, the CDR3 reads TGCGCCAGCAGCCTACGGGAGGGGCGAGTGAGTTCCGGGGAGCTGTTTTTT.

The V gene is TRBV24-1, the J gene TRBJ1-5; D might be TRBD1 (5 bases). CDR1 KGHDR and CDR2 SFDVKD come from the germline V gene. The CDR3 covers 17 residues. The V gene lost 4 bases and the J gene lost 6 bases, with 21 bases spanning the gap. CDR3: CATSDSSGRAPGQPQHF. CDR3 in DNA: TGTGCCACCAGTGACTCATCAGGGAGAGCCCCGGGTCAGCCCCAGCATTTT.

This sequence joins TRBV28 and TRBJ2-7; 9 bases match TRBD1. This CDR3 has 15 residues. CDR1 MDHEN and CDR2 SYDVKM come from the germline V gene. Trimming cost V 1 base and J 2 bases; bases outside gene matches: 3. The CDR3 loop reads CASSLFRDRAYEQYF. Written as DNA, the CDR3 is TGTGCCAGCAGTTTATTTAGGGACAGGGCCTACGAGCAGTACTTC.

This clonotype was counted at least ten times. This chain links TRBV6-1 with TRBJ1-5, with 8 positions matching TRBD1. The CDR3 has 15 amino acids. Unmatched junction bases numbered 7, after V lost 3 bases and J lost 6 bases. CDR1 is MNHNS, CDR2 SASEGT, per germline. The CDR3 reads CASSDGQGVAQPQHF. CDR3 DNA sequence: TGTGCCAGCAGTGACGGACAGGGAGTGGCTCAGCCCCAGCATTTT.

This clonotype was counted ten times or more. This chain uses TRBV12-3 or TRBV12-4 with TRBJ1-2, with unresolved D. This CDR3 region has 13 residues. V lost 4 bases, J lost 8 bases, and 14 bases lay in between. The CDR3, as DNA: TGTGCCAGCAGTTCAACCCGTATGGGAGGCTACACCTTC. Amino acid sequence: CASSSTRMGGYTF.

This clonotype occurred many times. CDR3 region: CASSRERAHTEAFF. The CDR3 DNA is TGTGCCAGCAGCCGCGAAAGGGCGCACACTGAAGCTTTCTTT. The chain is built from TRBV28 and TRBJ1-1, with no clear D. This CDR3 comprises 14 residues. Germline-derived CDR1 and CDR2 are MDHEN and SYDVKM. Trimming cost V 6 bases and J 3 bases, with 14 bases left between them.

The chain recombines TRBV9 with TRBJ2-5; 9 bases fit TRBD2. The CDR3 is 15 amino acids. CDR1 is SGDLS and CDR2 is YYNGEE in the germline V gene. V trimming: 3 bases; J trimming: 2 bases; junction bases outside the gene matches: 5. Written as DNA, the CDR3 is TGTGCCAGCAGCGAAAGCGGGGGGCCGCAAGAGACCCAGTACTTC. Protein: CASSESGGPQETQYF. The full variable domain, completed using reference TRBV9 and TRBJ2-5, is DSGVTQTPKHLITATGQRVTLRCSPRSGDLSVYWYQQSLDQGLQFLIQYYNGEERAKGNILERFSAQQFPDLHSELNLSSLELGDSALYFCASSESGGPQETQYFGPGTRLLVL.

This clonotype was seen repeatedly, ten times or more. This chain joins TRBV30 and TRBJ1-5; a possible D gene is TRBD1 (5 bases). V lost 0 bases, J lost 7 bases, and 10 bases lay in between. Germline-derived CDR1 and CDR2 are GTSNPN and SVGIG (reference sequence). This CDR3 has 13 residues. The chain's CDR3 is CAWSVGGTQPQHF. The CDR3 DNA is TGTGCCTGGAGTGTCGGGGGGACGCAGCCCCAGCATTTT.

This clonotype was recorded at least ten times. The CDR3 DNA reads as TGTGCCAGCAGCTTAGCGTGGGGACAGGGTTCTAACACTGAAGCTTTCTTT. Protein: CASSLAWGQGSNTEAFF. The rearrangement joins TRBV7-8 to TRBJ1-1, with 9 bases aligning to TRBD1. The CDR3 extends over 17 amino acids. The V gene's germline CDR1 is SGHVS and CDR2 FQNEAQ. Losses at the gene ends were 0 bases for V and 2 bases for J; bases not matched to a gene: 7.

This chain joins TRBV6-5 and TRBJ1-2, with 7 bases fitting TRBD1. The germline gives CDR1 MNHEY, CDR2 SVGAGI. Unmatched junction bases numbered 8, after V lost 2 bases and J lost 5 bases. The CDR3 covers 15 residues. The chain's CDR3 is CASSYREQGYYGYTF. The CDR3 DNA follows: TGTGCCAGCAGTTACCGAGAACAGGGGTATTATGGCTACACCTTC.

V and J are TRBV7-9 and TRBJ2-2; TRBD1 might be the D (5 bases). Trimming took off 3 bases at V and 5 bases at J, with 10 bases between the two ends. Looked up from germline, CDR1 is SEHNR and CDR2 is FQNEAQ (reference sequence). The CDR3 extends over 14 amino acids. CDR3 bases: TGTGCCAGCAGCTTGACCCAGGGAACCGGGGAGCTGTTTTTT. Translation gives CASSLTQGTGELFF.

The sample holds many counts of this clonotype. The rearrangement links TRBV4-2 to TRBJ1-2; D gene ambiguous. The germline CDR1 and CDR2 sequences are LGHNA and YNFKEQ. The CDR3 length is 21 residues. The V end was cut by 4 bases, the J end by 1 base, with 31 bases between. The CDR3 bases are TGTGCCAGCAGCCTAGACGAATTTGACACTTTACGATCCCATTTTAACTATGGCTACACCTTC. It is translated as CASSLDEFDTLRSHFNYGYTF.

V gene TRBV12-5 combines with J gene TRBJ1-5, with D tentatively TRBD1 (5 bases). V was trimmed by 10 bases and J by 0 bases, leaving 13 bases between them. Germline CDR1 and CDR2: LGHNT and FRNRAP. The CDR3 contains 14 residues. The CDR3, as DNA: TGTGCTATTGGGGACCGTTATAGCAATCAGCCCCAGCATTTT. It is translated as CAIGDRYSNQPQHF.

This clonotype was counted at least ten times. The gene calls are TRBV7-8 and TRBJ1-3; D is unresolved. V dropped 8 bases and J dropped 4 bases, with 18 bases sitting between them. The CDR3 totals 15 residues. CDR1 is SGHVS and CDR2 is FQNEAQ in the germline V gene. CDR3 region: CASGLIGLRGNTIYF. Here the CDR3 DNA reads TGTGCCAGCGGTTTGATAGGGCTACGAGGAAACACCATATATTTT.